This T cell receptor beta chain is from a study of CD8 T cells in acute hepatitis C reinfection (dated by TCRdb to the early 2020s). About the investigation overall: Both during acute infection and after viral clearance, the study profiled the TCRbeta repertoire of CD8+ T cells that were specific for the HCV NS3-1073 epitope. Paired acute and follow-up samples were contributed by four spontaneous resolvers. Broad study findings and their caveats: CDR3 sequences shared with other epitopes were rare, and differing sequencing approaches may have limited exact matching. Diversity in the NS3-1073 specific repertoires was high, and no significant differences in diversity emerged among acute resolver, follow-up resolver and acute chronic samples. No follow-up repertoires were available for chronically infected subjects, since NS3-1073 specific cells were too rare to be sorted. Preferential use of the TRBV04 and TRBV06 gene families was observed in all groups, and this preferential usage was not explained by overrepresentation in the naive pool. Only the TCRbeta chain was sequenced in bulk, so alphabeta pairing of public clonotypes could not be determined. Regardless of outcome, thirteen public clonotypes were found, and one public clonotype used V04-02/J02-02.

With regard to this clone: Its antigen is unknown. Per-base quality was not reported, and no clone a single base away is much larger than it.

Genomic DNA was extracted from the FACS-sorted cells, and the TCRbeta chains were sequenced by the commercial immunoSEQ service. Turning to the authors' computational methods: ImmunoSEQ Analyzer software v3.0 and R v3.5.1 were the tools used to analyze the repertoire data. Sequences containing stop codons or out-of-frame rearrangements were removed, so only productive rearrangements were analyzed. Simpson diversity, Shannon entropy, CDR3 length and nucleotide addition metrics were supplied by the sequencing provider. Clonotypes were categorized by frequency as dominant, sub-dominant, low or lowest abundance, and clonotypes below 0.1% were excluded from most analyses. A CDR3 amino acid clonotype was called public when found in at least two subjects at a cumulative frequency of at least 0.5%. TCRdb's version of the immuneACCESS table is confined to in-frame rearrangements and falls short of the full clone set. An unresolved V gene accounts for under half of the shortfall where checked; the remainder is of unknown origin. That table supplies the V and J calls and clone size; D and trimming were determined from the DNA. Across this sample there are approximately 39,000 clones, with about 87% seen only once. The leading ten clones occupy under 0.65% of the sample.

CDR1 and CDR2, looked up from the germline V gene, are SGDLS and YYNGEE. The cysteine opens and the phenylalanine closes a CDR3 of 14 amino acids. Left in the record is the CDR3 DNA by itself, 42 bases read in frame from the first base. The junction shows trimming of 4 bases on V and 3 bases on J, plus 12 bases between the germline ends. In light of the paper, this sample's time point label describes: naive CD8 control sorted from an acute-time-point sample. Enrolled in the Montreal Hepatitis C Cohort (HEPCO) in Canada, the donors were people who inject drugs, and these donors were followed every 3 months. Acute primary HCV infection was defined as a positive HCV RNA or antibody test that came after a negative test within the prior 24 weeks. Cells were surface stained with CD3, CD8 and CD45RO antibodies, and an aqua fixable dye was used to exclude dead cells. The cohort also included several subjects who developed chronic infection, defined as HCV RNA positivity at 24 weeks. From thawed, previously cryostored peripheral blood mononuclear cells, CD8+ T cells were purified through negative selection performed by means of the MACS CD8+ T cell Isolation Kit. A BD FACSAria II cell sorter was used for cell sorting.

The chain was built from TRBV9 and TRBJ2-3; the D gene is unclear. The sequence was collected from a man younger than 45 with chronic hepatitis C. Sequencing was done on a sample of naive CD8+ T cells from PBMCs. The sample's cell subset or site label, in plain terms: sorted total naive CD45RO-negative CD8+ T cells. The CDR3 protein is CASSTLLGTDTQYF. The nucleotides read TGTGCCAGCAGCACCCTCCTGGGTACAGATACGCAGTATTTT. Outside the CDR3, residues come from the reference TRBV9 and TRBJ2-3 proteins, so the full variable domain is: DSGVTQTPKHLITATGQRVTLRCSPRSGDLSVYWYQQSLDQGLQFLIQYYNGEERAKGNILERFSAQQFPDLHSELNLSSLELGDSALYFCASSTLLGTDTQYFGPGTRLTVL.